The sequence of this TCR beta chain was determined in a study of blood T cell repertoires in COVID-19. The germline CDR1 and CDR2 sequences are SGHRS and YFSETQ. V was shortened by 0 bases and J by 2 bases, with 11 bases between the two germline ends. The CDR3 consists of 16 residues. TCRdb's table, derived via immunoSEQ multiplex PCR, lists solely in-frame clones and lacks some. The sample yields roughly 260,000 clones, about 89% seen once. The rearrangement uses TRBV5-1 and TRBJ2-2; possible D gene TRBD1, 5 bases. The source is a woman between 18 and 30 years old who had recovered from COVID-19. Material: PBMCs or T cells enriched from blood (not recorded which). CDR3 DNA sequence: TGCGCCAGCAGCTTGGGGGCAGGGCCCAACACCGGGGAGCTGTTTTTT. Encoded protein: CASSLGAGPNTGELFF.